This TCR beta chain was sequenced for a study of blood T cell repertoires in COVID-19. On the study more broadly: COVID-19 samples, acute and convalescent, were from the United States, Italy and Spain. In each case, the material was cDNA or gDNA derived from T cells, B-cell-depleted T cells, or PBMCs.

Trimming took off 2 bases at V and 3 bases at J, with 10 bases between the two ends. Germline CDR1 MNHEY, CDR2 SVGEGT. The CDR3 covers 14 residues. Under the authors' procedure: Amplification of reference gene primers provided the estimated nucleated cell counts. Generated by immunoSEQ multiplex PCR, the TCRdb table keeps only in-frame clones and is missing some. That table supplies the V and J calls and clone size; D and trimming were determined from the DNA. This sample has more than 300,000 clones, with 88% found just once. It was during active infection that Seattle patients were enrolled and then longitudinally followed.

The chain employs TRBV6-2 or TRBV6-3 and TRBJ1-2; D call uncertain. This TCR was sampled from a woman in her thirties with COVID-19, enrolled during active disease. Sequencing was carried out using peripheral blood. CDR3 DNA sequence: TGTGCCAGCAGTTACGCCGGGAGAGACTATGGCTACACCTTC. Protein product: CASSYAGRDYGYTF.